This T cell receptor (beta chain) was documented in a study of T-cell reconstitution after alpha-beta-depleted transplantation in children. V was shortened by 4 bases and J by 3 bases, with 14 bases between the two germline ends. CDR1 and CDR2 (germline): SGHRS, YFSETQ. This CDR3 has 14 residues. It was with unique molecular identifiers that the TCRbeta library was prepared. TCRdb reprocessed the PCR reads via MiXCR and lists one record per CDR3 protein. This table holds about 980,000 distinct CDR3 sequences, roughly 29% found once. The sample in question was PBMCs, mostly from graft donor cells, obtained 360 days after TCRalphabeta/CD19-depleted stem cell transplant. The sequence came from a boy under three years old who had a stem cell transplant for SCID, so the T cells may come from the graft donor. The chain is built from TRBV5-1 and TRBJ2-7; no firm D call. The DNA for the CDR3 is TGCGCCAGCAGCCTTCACCCGATAGACTACGAGCAGTACTTC. Translation gives CASSLHPIDYEQYF.